The subject of this entry is one T cell receptor beta chain. As yet, its antigen is unknown. The source of about 2 micrograms of genomic DNA for TCR beta libraries was cryopreserved PBMCs. The CDR3 is 13 residues long. The V gene lost 4 bases and the J gene lost 3 bases, with 7 bases spanning the gap. Germline CDR1 and CDR2: LGHNA and YSLEER. Profiled with immunoSEQ multiplex PCR; TCRdb holds only in-frame clones, not every one. This table has about 160,000 clones, 70% to 85% appearing once. The data stem from a study of cytotoxic CD8 clonotypes in ibrutinib-treated CLL. Study-level findings and limits: Higher circulating CD8+ T-cell counts strongly accompanied higher baseline clonality, above age-matched healthy donors. Collection times varied between progressing and sustained-remission patients. Stable or contracted on treatment, public clonotypes were also uncommon.

This rearrangement joins TRBV4-3 to TRBJ1-5; a possible D gene is TRBD1 (5 bases). The specimen was PBMCs, collected after 24 months of ibrutinib treatment. The receptor was isolated from a human donor with chronic lymphocytic leukemia. For the CDR3, the DNA is TGCGCCAGCAGCCGGGACCACAATCAGCCCCAGCATTTT. The encoded protein is CASSRDHNQPQHF.